This TCR beta chain originates from a study of blood T cell repertoires in COVID-19. Background on the study: There were acute and convalescent COVID-19 samples, and they came from the United States, Italy and Spain. Sources were T cells, B-cell-depleted T cells, or PBMCs; the material itself was cDNA or gDNA.

Per the original methods: For nucleated cells, counts were estimated from reference gene primer amplification. TCRdb's table, derived via immunoSEQ multiplex PCR, lists solely in-frame clones and lacks some. V, J and clone size reflect that table, while D and trimming were determined from the DNA. The sample includes about 63,000 clones, 76% of them seen just once. Germline CDR1 and CDR2: SGHTA and FQGNSA. The V gene end was trimmed by 5 bases and the J gene end by 4 bases; junction bases not matched to a gene: 3. The CDR3 totals 13 residues. Sequences were obtained from peripheral blood. This TCR was sampled from a woman over 75 with acute or convalescent COVID-19. This rearrangement joins TRBV7-2 to TRBJ2-5; TRBD2 matches 8 bases. For the CDR3, the DNA is TGTGCCAGCAGCCCCGCGGGGGGAGAGACCCAGTACTTC. It is translated as CASSPAGGETQYF.